The 20 T cell receptor beta chains reported below all come from one sample, sequenced in a study of cytomegalovirus exposure and HLA in healthy donors. PCR involved 60 Vbeta and 13 Jbeta primers. Here immunoSEQ multiplex PCR was the method, and the copy in TCRdb shows in-frame clones only, minus some. The data hold about 90,000 clones, with about two thirds observed a single time. Specimen: PBMCs. These TCRs come from a woman aged 25 to 39 in good health and CMV-seropositive.

This rearrangement joins TRBV13 to TRBJ1-6, with D unclear. Germline V gene lookup returns CDR1 PRHDT and CDR2 FYEKMQ (reference sequence). CDR3 length: 12 amino acids. Trimming left V 5 bases short and J 13 bases short, with 12 bases between. The CDR3 DNA follows: TGTGCCAGCAGCCTTCTCCGTTCCCCCCTCCACTTT. This gives the protein CASSLLRSPLHF.

The chain couples TRBV6-5 to TRBJ1-5, with 7 positions matching TRBD1. The CDR3 loop spans 15 amino acids. V gave up 6 bases and J gave up 6 bases; unmatched junction bases: 11. Germline CDR1 and CDR2: MNHEY and SVGAGI. The chain's CDR3 is CASSPDRDVRQPQHF. CDR3 bases: TGTGCCAGCAGCCCTGACAGGGACGTCCGTCAGCCCCAGCATTTT.

The V and J genes are TRBV2 and TRBJ2-7, with TRBD2 matching 13 bases. The germline gives CDR1 SNHLY, CDR2 FYNNEI. V dropped 1 base and J dropped 4; count of bases not matched to a gene: 1. The CDR3 spans 15 residues. The DNA for the CDR3 is TGTGCCAGCAGTGAAGGGACTAGCGGGGGTTACGAGCAGTACTTC. Translation: CASSEGTSGGYEQYF. Together with reference TRBV2 and TRBJ2-7, the CDR3 gives the full variable domain: EPEVTQTPSHQVTQMGQEVILRCVPISNHLYFYWYRQILGQKVEFLVSFYNNEISEKSEIFDDQFSVERPDGSNFTLKIRSTKLEDSAMYFCASSEGTSGGYEQYFGPGTRLTVT.

The V and J genes are TRBV15 and TRBJ2-3; D uncertain. The ends were cut back, 3 bases at V and 0 bases at J, with 4 bases in the middle. CDR3 length equals 13 residues. Germline V gene lookup returns CDR1 LNHNV and CDR2 YYDKDF (reference sequence). CDR3 residues: CATSRASTDTQYF. The CDR3 bases are TGTGCCACCAGCAGGGCTAGCACAGATACGCAGTATTTT.

The gene calls are TRBV4-2 and TRBJ1-1, with D tentatively TRBD1 (5 bases). V was trimmed by 1 base and J by 0 bases, leaving 6 bases between them. This CDR3 is built from 14 residues. From germline, CDR1 is LGHNA and CDR2 YNFKEQ. CDR3 in DNA: TGTGCCAGCAGCCAAGCAGGGCTGAACACTGAAGCTTTCTTT. Residues: CASSQAGLNTEAFF.

The chain links TRBV5-5 to TRBJ2-3; TRBD2 aligns across 7 bases. The CDR3 has 13 residues. Germline CDR1 reads SGHKS; CDR2 reads YYEKEE (reference sequence). J was trimmed by 1 base and V by 7 bases; bases with no gene match: 3. CDR3 region: CASGAGRTDTQYF. The CDR3 bases are TGTGCCAGCGGAGCGGGACGCACAGATACGCAGTATTTT.

This chain uses TRBV19 with TRBJ2-7, with 9 bases identical to TRBD2. Per germline, CDR1 LNHDA and CDR2 SQIVND (reference sequence). The ends lost 4 bases at V and 0 bases at J; junction bases unmatched: 10. The CDR3 spans 17 residues. The CDR3 sequence is CASSKTMSGGYSYEQYF. The CDR3 DNA sequence: TGTGCCAGTAGTAAAACTATGAGCGGGGGGTACTCCTACGAGCAGTACTTC.

This sequence joins TRBV7-9 and TRBJ1-5; a weak D match, TRBD1 (5 bases). The length of the CDR3 is 13 residues. CDR1 is SEHNR, CDR2 FQNEAQ, per germline (reference sequence). Trimming left V 5 bases short and J 4 bases short, with 9 bases between. The CDR3 loop reads CASSPQVNQPQHF. The DNA of the CDR3 is TGTGCCAGCAGCCCACAGGTGAATCAGCCCCAGCATTTT. Full variable domain (missing parts from reference TRBV7-9 and TRBJ1-5): DTGVSQNPRHKITKRGQNVTFRCDPISEHNRLYWYRQTLGQGPEFLTYFQNEAQLEKSRLLSDRFSAERPKGSFSTLEIQRTEQGDSAMYLCASSPQVNQPQHFGDGTRLSIL.

This clone has a handful of counts. DNA of the CDR3: TGTGCCAGCGTTGTGGGGGCGACGGGAAACACCATATATTTT. It encodes CASVVGATGNTIYF. V and J are TRBV6-1 and TRBJ1-3, with D tentatively TRBD1 (6 bases). CDR3 length equals 14 residues. V gave up 8 bases and J gave up 4 bases, with 15 bases separating them. CDR1 and CDR2 (germline): MNHNS, SASEGT.

Note on this clone: Other DNA sequences in this sample translate to the same CDR3. The V gene is TRBV6-6, the J gene TRBJ2-7; 7 bases align to TRBD1. The germline CDR1 and CDR2 sequences are MNHNY and SVGAGI (reference sequence). The CDR3 extends over 15 amino acids. The V segment lost 0 bases and the J segment 4 bases; nucleotides outside the gene matches: 6. The CDR3 reads CASSYSTGSGYEQYF. As DNA, the CDR3 is TGTGCCAGCAGTTACTCGACAGGGAGTGGGTACGAGCAGTACTTC.

The V call is TRBV7-2, the J call TRBJ1-5; tentative D call: TRBD1 (6 bases). Per germline, CDR1 SGHTA and CDR2 FQGNSA. V shed 3 bases and J shed 0 bases, with 15 bases lying between them. There are 17 residues in the CDR3. DNA for the CDR3: TGTGCCAGCAGCTTCGAAAGGGGGGGATATAGCAATCAGCCCCAGCATTTT. Encoded protein: CASSFERGGYSNQPQHF.

The chain recombines TRBV19 with TRBJ2-1, with 7 bases fitting TRBD2. This CDR3 has 17 residues. V dropped 5 bases and J dropped 0; count of bases not matched to a gene: 10. Looked up from germline, CDR1 is LNHDA and CDR2 is SQIVND (reference sequence). The CDR3 is CASSPTSSGLSYNEQFF. The CDR3 nucleotides read TGTGCCAGTAGTCCCACATCTAGCGGTCTCTCCTACAATGAGCAGTTCTTC.

The chain uses TRBV2 and TRBJ2-3, with TRBD2 matching 7 bases. V lost 6 bases to trimming and J lost 0 bases; unmatched junction nucleotides: 9. Germline V lookup: CDR1 SNHLY, CDR2 FYNNEI. The CDR3 length is 16 residues. Written as DNA, the CDR3 is TGTGCCAGCAGGGCACTGGGCGGGAGTAGCACAGATACGCAGTATTTT. Its protein product is CASRALGGSSTDTQYF.

V is TRBV10-1 and J is TRBJ1-3; 8 nucleotides align to TRBD1. Per the germline V gene, CDR1 is WNHNN and CDR2 is SYGVQD (reference sequence). The CDR3 totals 16 residues. The junction had 6 bases not matched to a gene; V was cut back by 5 bases and J by 0 bases. CDR3 bases: TGCGCCAGCAGTCCCGGGACAGGATACTCTGGAAACACCATATATTTT. This translates into CASSPGTGYSGNTIYF.

This clone was observed a handful of times. This chain links TRBV29-1 with TRBJ1-1; 10 bases line up with TRBD1. The CDR3 has 12 residues. The V gene end was trimmed by 6 bases and the J gene end by 12 bases; junction bases not matched to a gene: 10. Germline assignment: CDR1 SQVTM and CDR2 ANQGSEA. CDR3 coding DNA: TGCAGCGTGGACTTAGACAGGGGGCCGACTTTCTTT. It translates to CSVDLDRGPTFF.

The chain is built from TRBV15 and TRBJ1-1; a weak D match, TRBD1 (5 bases). Germline loops: CDR1 LNHNV, CDR2 YYDKDF (reference sequence). Trimming cost V 0 bases and J 1 base, with 9 bases left between them. The length of the CDR3 is 15 residues. The CDR3 spells CATSRDLGGNTEAFF. The CDR3 DNA follows: TGTGCCACCAGCAGAGATCTGGGGGGGAACACTGAAGCTTTCTTT.

This clone was seen a few times. The chain joins TRBV4-2 to TRBJ1-5, with D hard to call. From germline, CDR1 is LGHNA and CDR2 YNFKEQ. The CDR3 extends over 13 amino acids. Trimming removed 0 bases at V and 5 bases at J, with 5 bases between. The CDR3 DNA is TGTGCCAGCAGCCAAGAGGACTATCAGCCCCAGCATTTT. It translates to CASSQEDYQPQHF.

The chain employs TRBV5-6 and TRBJ1-2; 9 nucleotides line up with TRBD1. This CDR3 region has 14 residues. The germline CDR1 and CDR2 sequences are SGHDT and YYEEEE. Losses at the gene ends were 4 bases for V and 3 bases for J; bases not matched to a gene: 4. The CDR3 nucleotides read TGTGCCAGCAGCCCACAGGGGGCGGACTATGGCTACACCTTC. This encodes CASSPQGADYGYTF.

The gene calls are TRBV7-9 and TRBJ1-3; D is ambiguous. Between the trimmed V and J ends, which lost 3 bases and 9 bases, there was a span of 3 bases. Germline CDR1 SEHNR, CDR2 FQNEAQ (reference sequence). The CDR3 contains 10 residues. The CDR3: CASSFSTIYF. For the CDR3, the DNA is TGTGCCAGCAGCTTCAGCACCATATATTTT.

This clone has more than one count but fewer than ten. The rearrangement links TRBV19 to TRBJ1-1; tentatively, D is TRBD1 (5 bases). Germline V gene sequence: CDR1 LNHDA, CDR2 SQIVND (reference sequence). V lost 3 bases and J lost 6, with 11 bases in between. CDR3 length: 13 amino acids. In nucleotides, the CDR3 is TGTGCCAGTAGTATCCAAGGGGCTGCTGAAGCTTTCTTT. As protein: CASSIQGAAEAFF.